This TCR beta chain was obtained from a study of post-analysis software for immune sequencing data. V dropped 1 base and J dropped 5; count of bases not matched to a gene: 7. The CDR3 length is 15 residues. The germline V gene encodes CDR1 SGHRS and CDR2 YFSETQ. Study outcomes and limitations: Samples sharing a preparation batch grouped tightly together when assessed by F measure. Multiple sclerosis patients had significantly lower normalized Chao1 diversity than controls. In patients, TRBV5-6, TRBV5-1 and TRBV20-1 belonged to about five TRBV segments found more frequently than in controls.

Unique molecular identifiers were carried by the TCR beta cDNA libraries. There were about 1 to 10 million T cells, and approximately 480,000 cDNA molecules came from them. Using its own MiXCR run on the PCR reads, TCRdb lists one record per CDR3 protein. The table includes fewer than 850,000 distinct CDR3 sequences, 46% detected once. About this clonotype itself: Its matching antigen is unknown.

The TCR sequence derives from a girl aged 10 to 17 with multiple sclerosis. The material sequenced was blood. V gene TRBV5-1 combines with J gene TRBJ2-5, with 8 positions matching TRBD1. This CDR3 reads CASSLMGQVEETQYF. CDR3 nucleotides: TGCGCCAGCAGCTTGATGGGACAGGTGGAGGAGACCCAGTACTTC.